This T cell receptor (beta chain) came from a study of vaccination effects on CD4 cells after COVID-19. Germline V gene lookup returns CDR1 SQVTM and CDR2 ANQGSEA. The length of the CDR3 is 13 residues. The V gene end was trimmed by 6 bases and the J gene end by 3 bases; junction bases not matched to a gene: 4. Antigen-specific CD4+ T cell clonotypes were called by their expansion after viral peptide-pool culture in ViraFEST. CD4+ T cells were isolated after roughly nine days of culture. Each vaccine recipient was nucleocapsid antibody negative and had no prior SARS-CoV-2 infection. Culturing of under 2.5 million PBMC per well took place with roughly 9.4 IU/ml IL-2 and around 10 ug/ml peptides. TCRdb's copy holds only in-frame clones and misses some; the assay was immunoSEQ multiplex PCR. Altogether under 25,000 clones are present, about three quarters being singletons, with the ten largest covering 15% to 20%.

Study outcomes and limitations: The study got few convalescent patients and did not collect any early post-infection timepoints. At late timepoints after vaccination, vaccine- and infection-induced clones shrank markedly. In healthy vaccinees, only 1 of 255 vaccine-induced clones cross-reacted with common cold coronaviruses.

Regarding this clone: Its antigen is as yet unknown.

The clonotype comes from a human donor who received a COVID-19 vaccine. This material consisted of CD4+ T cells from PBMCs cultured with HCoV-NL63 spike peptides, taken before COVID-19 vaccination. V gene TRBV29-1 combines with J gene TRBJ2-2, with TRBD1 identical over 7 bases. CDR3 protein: CSVHRGDTGELFF. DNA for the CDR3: TGCAGCGTCCACAGGGGCGACACCGGGGAGCTGTTTTTT.